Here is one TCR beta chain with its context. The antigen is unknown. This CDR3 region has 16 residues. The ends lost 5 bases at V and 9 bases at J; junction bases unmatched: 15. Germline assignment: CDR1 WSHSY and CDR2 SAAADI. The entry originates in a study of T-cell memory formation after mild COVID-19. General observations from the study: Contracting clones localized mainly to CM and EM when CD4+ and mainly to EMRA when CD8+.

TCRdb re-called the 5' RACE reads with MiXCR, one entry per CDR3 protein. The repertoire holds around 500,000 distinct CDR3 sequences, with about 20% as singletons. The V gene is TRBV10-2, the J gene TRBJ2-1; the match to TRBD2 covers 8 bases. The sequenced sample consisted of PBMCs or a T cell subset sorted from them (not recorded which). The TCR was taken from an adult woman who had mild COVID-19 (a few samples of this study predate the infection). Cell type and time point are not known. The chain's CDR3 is CASSRVAGLPFGEQFF. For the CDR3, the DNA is TGCGCCAGCAGTAGGGTAGCGGGGCTCCCCTTTGGTGAGCAGTTCTTC.